This TCR beta chain is drawn from a study of long-term antiretroviral therapy in people with HIV. With regard to this clone: Its specificity is unknown.

The CDR3 covers 13 residues. The V end lost 1 base, the J end lost 8 bases, and 9 bases lay between the germline ends. Looked up from germline, CDR1 is SGHTA and CDR2 is FQGTGA. Study-wide results and limits: On ART adherence, viral resistance or therapy changes, no data were available. CDR3 lengths in HIV samples spanned a narrower range than controls.

Runs used v3.0 of the immunoSEQ assay and were done at survey level. The method was immunoSEQ multiplex PCR; TCRdb's version includes in-frame clones alone and lacks a portion of them. The sample lists around 8,800 clones, 60% to 80% seen once, with more than 11% in the top ten. One or more pre-ART and two or more post-ART PBMC samples were available from each donor. HIV-positive participants were all treated in the United States. This receptor was identified in a man aged 25 to 40 with HIV. The gene calls are TRBV7-3 and TRBJ2-1; a possible D gene is TRBD1 (6 bases). The sequencing here drew on unsorted PBMCs, taken 0.4 years before starting antiretroviral therapy. This chain's CDR3 is CASSLSPGDEQFF. In DNA form, the CDR3 reads TGTGCCAGCAGCTTAAGTCCAGGGGATGAGCAGTTCTTC. The full variable domain, its missing parts supplied by reference TRBV7-3 and TRBJ2-1, is GAGVSQTPSNKVTEKGKYVELRCDPISGHTALYWYRQSLGQGPEFLIYFQGTGAADDSGLPNDRFFAVRPEGSVSTLKIQRTERGDSAVYLCASSLSPGDEQFFGPGTRLTVL.